Sequencing of this T cell receptor (beta chain) was carried out in a study of a mutant IDH1 vaccine in newly diagnosed glioma. Turning to the study itself: The treated population exhibited a male proportion of roughly 60%, a female proportion of 37.5%, and a mean age of about 40 years.

Germline V CDR1 and CDR2: SGHRS, YFSETQ. This CDR3 has 15 amino acids. V was cut by 0 bases and J by 2 bases, with 11 bases left in between. Time point: baseline, week 1 (first vaccination visit). This sample's treatment: pre-vaccination baseline after standard-of-care therapy. Sequencing used immunoSEQ multiplex PCR; TCRdb keeps in-frame clones, though not all of them. The sample holds roughly 99,000 clones, approximately 90% seen once. This chain uses TRBV5-1 with TRBJ2-5; the D gene is possibly TRBD2 (5 bases). The source of this sequence is a woman aged 45-59 years with glioma. Sequenced material: PBMCs, taken from a glioma patient treated with radiotherapy, temozolomide or both. CDR3 DNA: TGCGCCAGCAGCTTGGGTTCATGGACTCAAGAGACCCAGTACTTC. Protein sequence: CASSLGSWTQETQYF.